This T cell receptor (beta chain) originates from a study of OX40 agonist ivuxolimab in advanced cancers. Regarding the study in general: Ivuxolimab was a fully human IgG2 agonistic monoclonal antibody targeting the costimulatory receptor OX40 (CD134). Of the approximately 50 dose-escalation patients, hepatocellular carcinoma was present in approximately 20, melanoma in approximately 15, renal cell carcinoma in 9 and head and neck cancer in 9. The paper describes the monotherapy dose-escalation part (N of about 47 patients) of the phase I trial of ivuxolimab. Peripheral TCRbeta sequencing was intended to test whether TCR sequence diversity was altered and clonal T-cell expansion was caused by ivuxolimab. In the dose-escalation cohort, around 80% of patients were male, and the mean age was roughly 60 years with a range of roughly 23 to 79. Three dose-escalation patients achieved partial responses, one with hepatocellular carcinoma and two with cutaneous melanoma. Prior anti-PD-1, anti-PD-L1 or anti-CTLA-4 therapy was permitted, and about two fifths of dose-escalation patients had received checkpoint inhibitors. Intravenous ivuxolimab was administered to patients every 2 weeks at six dose levels: 0.01, 0.1, 0.3, 1.5, 3 and 10 mg/kg.

To sequence the TCRbeta CDR3 region, genomic DNA was isolated from the sorted cells. TCRbeta CDR3 regions were sequenced using the immunoSEQ Assay. TCRdb limited this immuneACCESS table to in-frame rearrangements with V and J called. A share of clones is missing; checked studies link under half to unresolved V genes, and the rest is unexplained. The sample table shows approximately 76,000 clones, and about 93% are seen once. The ten largest clonotypes hold 11% of the sample. What the research found in general, with its limitations: In the 0.1-3.0 mg/kg groups, partial responders were among the patients with the lowest normalized peripheral clonal expansion, particularly in CD8+ T cells. Which antigens the clonally expanded peripheral T cells were specific for was not determined. Low levels of normalized T-cell clonal expansion were also seen in some patients who did not respond. After ivuxolimab, CD8+ T cells had more expanded clones than CD4+ T cells on average. At doses of 0.1 to 3.0 mg/kg, clonal expansion of both CD4+ and CD8+ blood T cells was observed from baseline to week 6.

The trial excluded patients who had a history of autoimmune disease or who were on systemic immunosuppression. In every dose cohort, peripheral blood was drawn for TCR sequencing at baseline, cycle 4 day 1, and cycle 7 day 1. The samples were taken from a phase I, first-in-human, multicenter, open-label dose-escalation trial of ivuxolimab. Adults with locally advanced or metastatic head and neck squamous cell, hepatocellular, melanoma or renal cell carcinoma were enrolled in the trial. Before TCR sequencing, CD4+ T cells and CD8+ T cells were sorted from peripheral blood as separate populations. On this clone: Its antigen is unknown. Qualities for individual bases were not recorded, and no much larger clone is one base off.

From its cysteine to its phenylalanine, the CDR3 spans 15 amino acids. Just the 45-base CDR3 DNA is kept, in frame starting at base 1. Via the germline V gene, CDR1 is LGHNA and CDR2 YNFKEQ. A distance of 13 bases separates the germline ends of V and J, which lose 1 base and 7 bases respectively. This clonotype was obtained from an adult with an advanced solid tumor such as melanoma, head and neck, liver or kidney cancer. This chain joins TRBV4-2 to TRBJ1-4, with no reliable assignment of the D segment. The sample was CD4+ or CD8+ T cells sorted from blood, taken in a trial of the OX40 agonist ivuxolimab. DNA sequence: TGTGCCAGCAGCCAAGCTCCGGTAGTGGGTGAAAAACTGTTTTTT. Its amino acids are CASSQAPVVGEKLFF.